The 30 T cell receptor beta chains in this list originate from one sample, sequenced in a study of control samples from healthy donors and cancer patients. Clones were sequenced by immunoSEQ multiplex PCR, and TCRdb holds only the in-frame ones, with some missing. The sample has some 150,000 clones, more than 85% seen once; the top ten hold 3.2%. The sample consisted of blood. All receptors come from a man aged 25-45 years in good health.

The CDR3 loop is CATSRERQGVYGYTF. CDR3 DNA: TGTGCCACCAGCAGAGAAAGACAGGGCGTCTATGGCTACACCTTC. The V gene is TRBV15, the J gene TRBJ1-2, with 7 bases lining up with TRBD1. Germline V gene data show CDR1 as LNHNV and CDR2 as YYDKDF (reference sequence). The V segment lost 0 bases and the J segment 4 bases; nucleotides outside the gene matches: 5. The length of the CDR3 is 15 residues.

This clone has a single count. This rearrangement joins TRBV24-1 to TRBJ2-3; possible D gene TRBD2, 6 bases. CDR3 length equals 14 residues. V was trimmed by 4 bases and J by 3 bases, leaving 10 bases between them. CDR1 KGHDR and CDR2 SFDVKD come from the germline V gene. CDR3 in DNA: TGTGCCACCAGTGACGGAGGGCATACAGATACGCAGTATTTT. Its protein product is CATSDGGHTDTQYF.

The chain links TRBV2 to TRBJ2-5; 7 bases are a match to TRBD1. The germline V gene encodes CDR1 SNHLY and CDR2 FYNNEI. The CDR3 has 13 amino acids. Trimming removed 5 bases from V and 4 bases from J; junction bases left unmatched: 4. The CDR3 region has the DNA TGTGCCAGCAGTCCAGGGGGTCGAGAGACCCAGTACTTC. This encodes CASSPGGRETQYF.

V usage is TRBV5-1 and J usage is TRBJ2-6; tentatively, D is TRBD1 (5 bases). The ends were cut back, 4 bases at V and 0 bases at J, with 11 bases in the middle. The CDR3 is 16 residues long. Germline V gene data show CDR1 as SGHRS and CDR2 as YFSETQ. CDR3 loop: CASSGATASGANVLTF. CDR3 bases: TGCGCCAGCAGCGGGGCGACTGCCTCTGGGGCCAACGTCCTGACTTTC.

The rearrangement links TRBV9 to TRBJ1-3; no definite D call. The CDR3 extends over 15 amino acids. The germline CDR1 and CDR2 sequences are SGDLS and YYNGEE. The ends were cut back, 1 base at V and 0 bases at J, with 8 bases in the middle. The CDR3 sequence is CASSVSTRSGNTIYF. CDR3 DNA sequence: TGTGCCAGCAGCGTATCCACCCGCTCTGGAAACACCATATATTTT.

V and J are TRBV25-1 and TRBJ1-5; unclear D gene. Trimming pared 6 bases from V and 4 bases from J, leaving 10 bases between. Germline V gene sequence: CDR1 MGHDK, CDR2 SYGVNS. There are 13 residues in the CDR3. This chain's CDR3 is CASSAGKNQPQHF. CDR3 coding DNA: TGTGCCAGCAGCGCCGGCAAGAATCAGCCCCAGCATTTT. The full variable domain, completed using reference TRBV25-1 and TRBJ1-5, is EADIYQTPRYLVIGTGKKITLECSQTMGHDKMYWYQQDPGMELHLIHYSYGVNSTEKGDLSSESTVSRIRTEHFPLTLESARPSHTSQYLCASSAGKNQPQHFGDGTRLSIL.

The CDR3 DNA follows: TGTGCCAGCGGCAGCGGCAATCAGCCCCAGCATTTT. Amino acids: CASGSGNQPQHF. J is TRBJ1-5 and V is TRBV28; no clear D gene. Germline lookup yields CDR1 MDHEN and CDR2 SYDVKM. V lost 8 bases and J lost 2, with 7 bases in between. The CDR3 runs 12 residues. Full variable domain (missing parts from reference TRBV28 and TRBJ1-5): DVKVTQSSRYLVKRTGEKVFLECVQDMDHENMFWYRQDPGLGLRLIYFSYDVKMKEKGDIPEGYSVSREKKERFSLILESASTNQTSMYLCASGSGNQPQHFGDGTRLSIL.

The V call is TRBV2, the J call TRBJ1-5; D might be TRBD1 (6 bases). The V end lost 6 bases, the J end lost 5 bases, and 20 bases lay between the germline ends. This CDR3 region has 16 residues. CDR1 and CDR2 (germline): SNHLY, FYNNEI. The CDR3 DNA reads as TGTGCCAGCAGAGACACAGGGCAAGCCTTTGATCAGCCCCAGCATTTT. This sequence encodes CASRDTGQAFDQPQHF.

This sequence joins TRBV19 and TRBJ2-7; D perhaps matches TRBD1 (6 bases). CDR1 and CDR2 (germline): LNHDA, SQIVND (reference sequence). V lost 3 bases, J lost 2 bases, and 11 bases lay in between. This CDR3 is built from 14 residues. CDR3 DNA sequence: TGTGCCAGTAGTATTCGCAGGGGCGCCTACGAGCAGTACTTC. Translated, it gives CASSIRRGAYEQYF. The full variable domain, completed using reference TRBV19 and TRBJ2-7, is DGGITQSPKYLFRKEGQNVTLSCEQNLNHDAMYWYRQDPGQGLRLIYYSQIVNDFQKGDIAEGYSVSREKKESFPLTVTSAQKNPTAFYLCASSIRRGAYEQYFGPGTRLTVT.

Worth noting for this clone: This CDR3 fails to terminate in the conserved phenylalanine or tryptophan, so it likely reflects a read error. The chain uses TRBV24-1 and TRBJ1-2; no definite D call. This CDR3 contains 13 residues. The germline CDR1 and CDR2 sequences are KGHDR and SFDVKD. Trimming removed 0 bases at V and 6 bases at J, with 7 bases between. CDR3 in amino acids: CATSDLRGDGYTL. In DNA, the CDR3 is TGTGCCACCAGTGATTTGCGGGGTGATGGCTACACCCTC.

The rearrangement uses TRBV2 and TRBJ2-2; D is unresolved. CDR1 is SNHLY, CDR2 FYNNEI, per germline. The CDR3 covers 15 residues. The V gene lost 4 bases and the J gene lost 0 bases, with 9 bases spanning the gap. The CDR3 loop is CASSAITANTGELFF. DNA for the CDR3: TGTGCCAGCAGTGCTATTACAGCGAACACCGGGGAGCTGTTTTTT.

The V call is TRBV24-1, the J call TRBJ1-2; 7 nucleotides match TRBD1. V gave up 4 bases and J gave up 4 bases; unmatched junction bases: 5. CDR1 is KGHDR, CDR2 SFDVKD, per germline. This CDR3 comprises 14 residues. The CDR3 DNA reads as TGTGCCACCAGTGAGGTGGGACAGAGCTATGGCTACACCTTC. It yields the protein CATSEVGQSYGYTF.

The rearrangement uses TRBV27 and TRBJ2-7; D is possibly TRBD1 (5 bases). Germline V CDR1 and CDR2: MNHEY, SMNVEV (reference sequence). The ends were cut back, 0 bases at V and 5 bases at J, with 8 bases in the middle. CDR3 length: 13 residues. CDR3 nucleotides: TGTGCCAGCAGTTTATCGTTCAGGGACGAGCAGTACTTC. Protein sequence: CASSLSFRDEQYF.

J is TRBJ1-1 and V is TRBV6-1, with D hard to call. Germline assignment: CDR1 MNHNS and CDR2 SASEGT. Trimming stripped 3 bases from V and 0 bases from J, with 11 bases between. CDR3 length equals 15 residues. For the CDR3, the DNA is TGTGCCAGCAGTGATTTGACTAGAATGAACACTGAAGCTTTCTTT. This codes for CASSDLTRMNTEAFF.

J is TRBJ2-7 and V is TRBV14; D unresolved. Per the germline V gene, CDR1 is SGHDN and CDR2 is FVKESK. This CDR3 spans 12 amino acids. The V end lost 1 base, the J end lost 1 base, and 2 bases lay between the germline ends. CDR3 amino acids: CASSQGSYEQYF. For the CDR3, the DNA is TGTGCCAGCAGCCAAGGATCCTACGAGCAGTACTTC.

The chain joins TRBV27 to TRBJ2-3, with 12 bases matching TRBD2. Trimming took 6 bases from V and 2 from J; bases not matched to a gene: 12. The CDR3 length is 18 residues. The V gene's germline CDR1 is MNHEY and CDR2 SMNVEV (reference sequence). CDR3 region: CASRLTSGGPDDTDTQYF. The CDR3 nucleotides are TGTGCCAGCAGGCTAACTAGCGGGGGGCCCGATGACACAGATACGCAGTATTTT.

V gene TRBV6-1 combines with J gene TRBJ2-1; 8 bases align to TRBD2. Per the germline V gene, CDR1 is MNHNS and CDR2 is SASEGT. The CDR3 loop spans 18 amino acids. With 0 bases clipped from V and 8 bases from J, the junction kept 15 bases outside the gene matches. DNA of the CDR3: TGTGCCAGCAGTGAAGCGCTACCCCATATGGCGGGGGGCGATGAGCAGTTCTTC. Its protein product is CASSEALPHMAGGDEQFF.

In this sample, this clone turned up a few times. This chain uses TRBV25-1 with TRBJ2-7; D possibly corresponds to TRBD2 (5 bases). CDR3 length: 15 residues. The germline V and J ends were trimmed by 1 base and 3 bases, with 13 bases remaining between them. CDR1 MGHDK and CDR2 SYGVNS come from the germline V gene. The CDR3 loop is CASSEFGELGYEQYF. The CDR3 DNA sequence: TGTGCCAGCAGTGAATTCGGGGAGCTGGGCTACGAGCAGTACTTC.

CDR3 sequence: CASSRDRSYNEQFF. CDR3 bases: TGTGCCAGCAGCCGGGACCGATCCTACAATGAGCAGTTCTTC. The chain couples TRBV28 to TRBJ2-1, with D possibly being TRBD1 or TRBD2 (5 bases each). The V and J ends lost 6 bases and 1 base respectively, with 10 bases between them. Germline CDR1 reads MDHEN; CDR2 reads SYDVKM. This CDR3 has 14 residues.

This clone was counted between two and nine times. This sequence joins TRBV12-3 or TRBV12-4 and TRBJ2-7; D call uncertain. This CDR3 comprises 13 residues. V was cut by 6 bases and J by 6 bases, with 15 bases left in between. In DNA, the CDR3 is TGTGCCAGCAGACGGAAGGGCGCCTCCGAGCAGTACTTC. Protein sequence: CASRRKGASEQYF.

The genes are TRBV3-1 (or the pseudogene TRBV3-2) and TRBJ2-1; 7 bases line up with TRBD2. Germline CDR1 and CDR2: LGHDT and YNNKEL (reference sequence). The CDR3 spans 15 residues. V gave up 5 bases and J gave up 5 bases; unmatched junction bases: 9. CDR3 protein: CASSSRTRIHNEQFF. As DNA, the CDR3 is TGTGCCAGCAGCTCCCGGACTAGGATCCACAATGAGCAGTTCTTC.

V gene TRBV27 combines with J gene TRBJ1-1; TRBD1 matches 9 bases. Trimming at V came to 5 bases and at J to 5 bases, leaving 6 bases not matched to a gene. The CDR3 totals 14 residues. Looked up from germline, CDR1 is MNHEY and CDR2 is SMNVEV (reference sequence). The CDR3 coding sequence is TGTGCCAGCAGTGAGGACAGGGGAAGGACTGAAGCTTTCTTT. This codes for CASSEDRGRTEAFF.

The chain is built from TRBV7-6 and TRBJ2-1; D possibly uses TRBD1 or TRBD2 (6 bases each). Trimming took 1 base from V and 6 from J, leaving 13 bases between them. The CDR3 length is 15 residues. CDR1 SGHVS and CDR2 FNYEAQ come from the germline V gene. CDR3 in amino acids: CASSLGGATRNEQFF. In DNA, the CDR3 is TGTGCCAGCAGCTTAGGGGGGGCCACTCGCAATGAGCAGTTCTTC. The complete variable domain, with remaining parts taken from reference TRBV7-6 and TRBJ2-1, reads GAGVSQSPRYKVTKRGQDVALRCDPISGHVSLYWYRQALGQGPEFLTYFNYEAQQDKSGLPNDRFSAERPEGSISTLTIQRTEQRDSAMYRCASSLGGATRNEQFFGPGTRLTVL.

The V call is TRBV5-6, the J call TRBJ2-3; D uncertain. The V and J ends lost 3 bases and 3 bases respectively, with 20 bases between them. Germline CDR1 and CDR2: SGHDT and YYEEEE. This CDR3 is built from 17 residues. The chain's CDR3 is CASSWSETGARTDTQYF. CDR3 nucleotides: TGTGCCAGCAGCTGGAGTGAGACTGGAGCGAGAACAGATACGCAGTATTTT.

The chain recombines TRBV29-1 with TRBJ1-2; D uncertain. The CDR3 totals 11 residues. V gave up 5 bases and J gave up 6 bases, with 10 bases separating them. Per germline, CDR1 SQVTM and CDR2 ANQGSEA. The CDR3 here is CSVSGQNGYTF. CDR3 bases: TGCAGCGTTTCCGGTCAAAATGGCTACACCTTC.

The chain couples TRBV2 to TRBJ1-2; D not certain. V lost 6 bases to trimming and J lost 7 bases, with 18 bases between them. CDR1 and CDR2 from the germline V gene are SNHLY and FYNNEI. The CDR3 is 14 amino acids. The CDR3 nucleotides are TGTGCCAGCAGCATAGACGACGGGCTTGGTGGCTACACCTTC. Amino acids: CASSIDDGLGGYTF.

About this clone itself: This CDR3 is also generated by other DNA sequences in the sample. The chain couples TRBV5-1 to TRBJ2-7; 8 nucleotides line up with TRBD2. The germline gives CDR1 SGHRS, CDR2 YFSETQ. V shed 0 bases and J 0 bases; nucleotides not matched to a gene: 5. This CDR3 has 16 amino acids. The CDR3 coding sequence is TGCGCCAGCAGCTTGGCAGGGCGGGGGGCCTCCTACGAGCAGTACTTC. Amino acid sequence: CASSLAGRGASYEQYF.

The chain carries TRBV27 and TRBJ1-1; TRBD1 matches 7 bases. The CDR3 consists of 14 residues. Germline CDR1 is MNHEY and CDR2 is SMNVEV (reference sequence). The ends lost 4 bases at V and 2 bases at J; junction bases unmatched: 4. The CDR3 region is CASSSRTGNTEAFF. The CDR3 region has the DNA TGTGCCAGCAGTTCACGGACAGGAAACACTGAAGCTTTCTTT.

The chain has TRBV10-3 and TRBJ1-2; possibly TRBD1 for D (5 bases). CDR1 ENHRY and CDR2 SYGVKD come from the germline V gene. This CDR3 contains 13 residues. V gave up 3 bases and J gave up 3 bases, with 8 bases separating them. CDR3 sequence: CAISEGVDYGYTF. Written as DNA, the CDR3 is TGTGCCATCAGTGAAGGGGTTGACTATGGCTACACCTTC.

The CDR3 nucleotides are TGTGCCAGCAGCCCAAAGCAGGGTTTCTCCTACGAGCAGTACTTC. Translation gives CASSPKQGFSYEQYF. The V call is TRBV11-1, the J call TRBJ2-7, with a weak D call TRBD1 (5 bases). CDR3 length: 15 residues. Trimming stripped 5 bases from V and 0 bases from J, with 14 bases between. CDR1 is SGHAT, CDR2 FQDESV, per germline (reference sequence).